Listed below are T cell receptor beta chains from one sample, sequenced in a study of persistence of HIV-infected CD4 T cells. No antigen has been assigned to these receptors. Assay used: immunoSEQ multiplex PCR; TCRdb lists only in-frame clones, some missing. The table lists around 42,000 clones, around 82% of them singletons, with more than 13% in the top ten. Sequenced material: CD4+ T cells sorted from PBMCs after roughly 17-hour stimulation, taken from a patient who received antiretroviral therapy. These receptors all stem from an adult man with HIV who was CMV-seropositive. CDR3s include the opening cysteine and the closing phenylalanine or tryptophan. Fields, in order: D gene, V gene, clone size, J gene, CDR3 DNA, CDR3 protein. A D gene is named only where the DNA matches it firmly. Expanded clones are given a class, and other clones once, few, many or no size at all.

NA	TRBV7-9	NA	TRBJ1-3	TGTGCCAGCAGCGCCGACGGTGGAAACACCATATATTTT	CASSADGGNTIYF
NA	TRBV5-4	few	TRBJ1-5	TGTGCCAGCAGCTTGGCCGTGGGCCAGCCCCAGCATTTT	CASSLAVGQPQHF
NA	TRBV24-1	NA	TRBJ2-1	TGTGCCACCAGTGATGGGGGCCTACTACGCAATGAGCAGTTCTTC	CATSDGGLLRNEQFF
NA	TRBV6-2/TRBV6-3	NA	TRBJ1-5	TGTGCCAGCAGTCAAAGTACCCTCAATCAGCCCCAGCATTTT	CASSQSTLNQPQHF
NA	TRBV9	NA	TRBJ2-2	TGTGCCAGCGGGGGAACGGTCAACCTGAACACCGGGGAGCTGTTTTTT	CASGGTVNLNTGELFF
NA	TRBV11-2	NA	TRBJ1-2	TGTGCCAGCAGCTTGGAGTATAACTATGGCTACACCTTC	CASSLEYNYGYTF
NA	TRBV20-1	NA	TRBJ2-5	TGCAGTGCTAGAAACGTGGAGACCCAGTACTTC	CSARNVETQYF
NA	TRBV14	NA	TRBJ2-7	TGTGCCAGCAGCCAAGTTCGCAGTACTAATACCTACGAGCAGTACTTC	CASSQVRSTNTYEQYF
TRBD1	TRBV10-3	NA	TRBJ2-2	TGTGCCATCAGTGAAAGGGGACAGGGGATCGCGAACACCGGGGAGCTGTTTTTT	CAISERGQGIANTGELFF
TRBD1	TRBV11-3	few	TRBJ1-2	TGTGCCAGCAGCTTAGGTCGGGGACAGGCGCCTACCTTC	CASSLGRGQAPTF
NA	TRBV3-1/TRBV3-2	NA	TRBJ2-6	TGTGCCAGCACCCTTCAGGGACGGCGCAGCTCTGGGGCCAACGTCCTGACTTTC	CASTLQGRRSSGANVLTF
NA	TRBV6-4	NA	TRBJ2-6	TGTGCCAGCAGTGACTCTGGGGCCAACGTCCTGACTTTC	CASSDSGANVLTF
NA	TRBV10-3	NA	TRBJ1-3	TGTGCCATCCGAGACAGCTCTGGAAACACCATATATTTT	CAIRDSSGNTIYF
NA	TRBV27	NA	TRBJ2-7	TGTGCCAGCAGTTTGTTGGGGTTCGAGCAGTACTTC	CASSLLGFEQYF
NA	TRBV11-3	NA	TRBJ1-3	TGTGCCAGCAGCCTCGGGACTCCCGCTTCTGGAAACACCATATATTTT	CASSLGTPASGNTIYF
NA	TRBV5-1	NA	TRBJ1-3	TGCGCCAGCAGCTTGGCCTATCGGACTCCCCGGGGGGGAAACACCATATATTTT	CASSLAYRTPRGGNTIYF
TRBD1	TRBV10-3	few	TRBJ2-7	TGTGCCATCAACCCGGGACAGGGCTACGAGCAGTACTTC	CAINPGQGYEQYF
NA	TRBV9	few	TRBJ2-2	TGTGCCAGCAGCGTAGTTGGGACATCGAACACCGGGGAGCTGTTTTTT	CASSVVGTSNTGELFF
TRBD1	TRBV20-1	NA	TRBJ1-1	TGCAGTGCTAGTGGGGGCAGGGGGCACACTGAAGCTTTCTTT	CSASGGRGHTEAFF